The 18 T cell receptor beta chains reported below all come from one sample, sequenced in a study of blood T cell repertoires in COVID-19. Some clones are missing from TCRdb's copy, which holds only in-frame ones; the method was immunoSEQ multiplex PCR. The sample has 150,000 to 200,000 clones, about 84% seen once; the top ten hold about 5.6%. The sample was PBMCs or T cells enriched from blood (not recorded which). The receptors derive from a man aged 40-49 years who had recovered from COVID-19.

The rearrangement uses TRBV30 and TRBJ1-2; TRBD1 matches 7 bases. V lost 2 bases and J lost 8; bases outside the gene matches: 14. Germline CDR1 reads GTSNPN; CDR2 reads SVGIG (reference sequence). The CDR3 consists of 15 residues. The CDR3 region has the DNA TGTGCCTGGAGTTTCCGGGACAGTCGTTTAGGGGGCTACACCTTC. This encodes CAWSFRDSRLGGYTF.

This chain links TRBV7-2 with TRBJ1-1, with D perhaps TRBD1 (5 bases). V lost 5 bases, J lost 1 base, and 11 bases lay in between. Germline V CDR1 and CDR2: SGHTA, FQGNSA. This CDR3 comprises 14 residues. The CDR3 nucleotides read TGTGCCAGCAGCCCCCGGAGGGGGAACACTGAAGCTTTCTTT. This gives the protein CASSPRRGNTEAFF.

This clone was seen only once. The J gene is TRBJ1-2, the V gene TRBV6-5; unclear D gene. The CDR3 sequence is 14 residues long. CDR1 and CDR2 from the germline V gene are MNHEY and SVGAGI. Trimming took off 6 bases at V and 2 bases at J, with 13 bases between the two ends. CDR3 DNA: TGTGCCAGCAGCGCCGCCAGGCGAAACTATGGCTACACCTTC. Translating gives CASSAARRNYGYTF.

This clone appeared a few times. This sequence joins TRBV10-3 and TRBJ1-2, with TRBD1 matching 7 bases. Trimming cost V 3 bases and J 4 bases; bases outside gene matches: 2. CDR1 is ENHRY and CDR2 is SYGVKD in the germline V gene. The length of the CDR3 is 13 residues. CDR3 in amino acids: CAISEEGAYGYTF. DNA for the CDR3: TGTGCCATCAGTGAAGAGGGGGCCTATGGCTACACCTTC.

The chain links TRBV24-1 to TRBJ1-6; no clear D. Trimming removed 4 bases from V and 5 bases from J, with 5 bases in between. This CDR3 has 13 residues. Per the germline V gene, CDR1 is KGHDR and CDR2 is SFDVKD. The CDR3 sequence is CATSDQDNSPLHF. Written as DNA, the CDR3 is TGTGCCACCAGTGACCAGGATAATTCACCCCTCCACTTT.

The gene calls are TRBV11-2 and TRBJ2-7; no firm D call. Germline V gene sequence: CDR1 SGHAT, CDR2 FQNNGV. The V gene lost 3 bases and the J gene lost 2 bases, with 8 bases spanning the gap. The CDR3 is made up of 13 amino acids. The CDR3 DNA follows: TGTGCCAGCAGCTTTGGCTCAGCCTACGAGCAGTACTTC. Its translation: CASSFGSAYEQYF.

The rearrangement uses TRBV20-1 and TRBJ2-5, with 9 bases identical to TRBD1. There are 15 residues in the CDR3. V trimming: 3 bases; J trimming: 5 bases; junction bases outside the gene matches: 10. Per the germline V gene, CDR1 is DFQATT and CDR2 is SNEGSKA (reference sequence). The CDR3 sequence is CSASRQGGLEETQYF. Here the CDR3 DNA reads TGCAGTGCTAGTCGACAGGGGGGTCTCGAGGAGACCCAGTACTTC.

This chain joins TRBV5-1 and TRBJ2-5; 8 nucleotides agree with TRBD1. CDR3 length equals 15 residues. V dropped 4 bases and J dropped 3; count of bases not matched to a gene: 8. CDR1 is SGHRS and CDR2 is YFSETQ in the germline V gene. The CDR3 DNA reads as TGCGCCAGCAGCCCTGGACAGGGTTTCGAAGAGACCCAGTACTTC. This sequence encodes CASSPGQGFEETQYF.

V and J are TRBV10-3 and TRBJ1-5; TRBD1 aligns across 9 bases. Trimming cost V 6 bases and J 6 bases; bases outside gene matches: 6. CDR1 is ENHRY, CDR2 SYGVKD, per germline. This CDR3 is 14 amino acids long. The CDR3 spells CAISPGQGIQPQHF. The CDR3 bases are TGTGCCATCAGCCCGGGACAGGGTATTCAGCCCCAGCATTTT.

This chain connects TRBV9 to TRBJ2-3; D possibly corresponds to TRBD2 (7 bases). The CDR3 length is 15 residues. The germline CDR1 and CDR2 sequences are SGDLS and YYNGEE. V lost 0 bases to trimming and J lost 6 bases, with 14 bases between them. In nucleotides, the CDR3 is TGTGCCAGCAGCGTAGCGGGGGGCGTGAGGGATACGCAGTATTTT. It encodes CASSVAGGVRDTQYF.

J is TRBJ2-3 and V is TRBV4-1; TRBD1 agrees at 7 bases. There are 17 residues in the CDR3. Per germline, CDR1 MGHRA and CDR2 YSYEKL. With 0 bases clipped from V and 5 bases from J, the junction kept 11 bases outside the gene matches. As DNA, the CDR3 is TGCGCCAGCAGCCAAGAGTTGACAGGGATGAAAAAAGATACGCAGTATTTT. It yields the protein CASSQELTGMKKDTQYF.

This chain uses TRBV5-4 with TRBJ1-2; the D gene is possibly TRBD1 (6 bases). Germline V gene data show CDR1 as SGHNT and CDR2 as YYREEE (reference sequence). V was clipped by 4 bases and J by 2 bases, with 9 bases between them. The CDR3 totals 13 residues. The CDR3 sequence is CASSPDRNYGYTF. CDR3 bases: TGTGCCAGCAGCCCTGACAGGAACTATGGCTACACCTTC.

This chain connects TRBV3-1 (or the pseudogene TRBV3-2) to TRBJ1-5; D not certain. This CDR3 region has 12 residues. In germline, CDR1 is LGHDT, CDR2 YNNKEL (reference sequence). The V and J ends lost 5 bases and 4 bases respectively, with 6 bases between them. CDR3 nucleotides: TGTGCCAGCAGCGAGAAGAATCAGCCCCAGCATTTT. This encodes CASSEKNQPQHF.

The rearrangement links TRBV11-2 to TRBJ1-1; D may be TRBD1 (6 bases). The CDR3 runs to 16 residues. Germline-derived CDR1 and CDR2 are SGHAT and FQNNGV. V was shortened by 2 bases and J by 0 bases, with 13 bases between the two germline ends. This CDR3 is CASSLSGGLMNTEAFF. The CDR3 DNA sequence: TGTGCCAGCAGCTTATCGGGGGGCCTGATGAACACTGAAGCTTTCTTT. Together with reference TRBV11-2 and TRBJ1-1, the CDR3 gives the full variable domain: EAGVAQSPRYKIIEKRQSVAFWCNPISGHATLYWYQQILGQGPKLLIQFQNNGVVDDSQLPKDRFSAERLKGVDSTLKIQPAKLEDSAVYLCASSLSGGLMNTEAFFGQGTRLTVV.

The CDR3 protein is CASADSSYGYTF. DNA of the CDR3: TGTGCCAGCGCCGACAGTAGCTATGGCTACACCTTC. This chain joins TRBV11-2 and TRBJ1-2, with a weak D call TRBD1 (5 bases). CDR1 and CDR2 from the germline V gene are SGHAT and FQNNGV. V shed 8 bases and J shed 4 bases, with 11 bases lying between them. The CDR3 covers 12 residues.

V usage is TRBV10-3 and J usage is TRBJ2-7, with TRBD2 as a possible D gene (5 bases). CDR1 ENHRY and CDR2 SYGVKD come from the germline V gene. Trimming shortened V by 4 bases and J by 3 bases, and 10 bases separated the two germline ends. The length of the CDR3 is 13 residues. CDR3 sequence: CAISAPGIYEQYF. Written as DNA, the CDR3 is TGTGCCATCAGTGCTCCGGGGATCTACGAGCAGTACTTC.

This chain connects TRBV5-8 to TRBJ2-3; the D is unclear. The germline V gene has CDR1 SGHTS and CDR2 YDEGEE. The CDR3 runs 13 residues. Trimming took off 5 bases at V and 3 bases at J, with 10 bases between the two ends. CDR3 loop: CASRRVFTDTQYF. The CDR3 DNA reads as TGTGCCAGCAGGAGAGTATTTACAGATACGCAGTATTTT.

The rearrangement joins TRBV5-8 to TRBJ2-7, with TRBD1 identical over 7 bases. Germline values: CDR1 SGHTS, CDR2 YDEGEE. The CDR3 is 13 residues long. The J segment lost 5 bases and the V segment lost 4 bases, leaving 6 bases of the junction unmatched. The CDR3 sequence: CASSRGTAHEQYV. The CDR3 nucleotides are TGTGCCAGCAGCAGGGGGACAGCACACGAGCAGTACGTC.